The present T cell receptor beta chain was sequenced within a study of CD8+ T cells in alopecia areata. Study context: The drug, oral tofacitinib, was given to treated patients at 5 to 10 mg twice daily.

Treatment indicated: oral pan-JAK inhibitor, 5-10 mg twice daily. Following RNA extraction, reverse transcription yielded cDNA that acted as the sequencing template. Clones were sequenced by immunoSEQ multiplex PCR, and TCRdb holds only the in-frame ones, with some missing. The sample consists of around 100,000 clones, 50% to 65% of them appearing once. The clonotype comes from a human donor with alopecia areata. The material was CD4+ T cells sorted from blood, obtained at week 24, from a patient treated with tofacitinib.

The CDR3 nucleotides read TGTGCCAGCTGGGACAGGAGCTCCTACGAGCAGTACTTC. Its protein is CASWDRSSYEQYF. The rearrangement links TRBV6-5 to TRBJ2-7; 8 bases agree with TRBD1. CDR3 length: 13 amino acids. CDR1 and CDR2 (germline): MNHEY, SVGAGI. Losses at the gene ends were 8 bases for V and 0 bases for J; bases not matched to a gene: 3.